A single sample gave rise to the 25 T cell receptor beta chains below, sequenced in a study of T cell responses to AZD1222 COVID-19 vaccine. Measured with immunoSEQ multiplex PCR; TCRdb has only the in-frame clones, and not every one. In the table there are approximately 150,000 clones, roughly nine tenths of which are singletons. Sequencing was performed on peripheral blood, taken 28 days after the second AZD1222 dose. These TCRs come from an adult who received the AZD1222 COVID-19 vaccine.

CDR3 in DNA: TGTGCCAGCAGCAGTTCGGACCATAGCAATCAGCCCCAGCATTTT. Translated, it gives CASSSSDHSNQPQHF. The J gene is TRBJ1-5, the V gene TRBV21-1. TRBV21-1 is termed a pseudogene. This CDR3 is built from 15 residues.

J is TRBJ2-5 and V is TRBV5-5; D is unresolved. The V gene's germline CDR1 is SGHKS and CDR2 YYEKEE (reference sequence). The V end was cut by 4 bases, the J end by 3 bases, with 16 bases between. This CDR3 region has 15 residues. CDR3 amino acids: CASSPGRSWEETQYF. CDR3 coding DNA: TGTGCCAGCAGCCCTGGACGCAGTTGGGAAGAGACCCAGTACTTC.

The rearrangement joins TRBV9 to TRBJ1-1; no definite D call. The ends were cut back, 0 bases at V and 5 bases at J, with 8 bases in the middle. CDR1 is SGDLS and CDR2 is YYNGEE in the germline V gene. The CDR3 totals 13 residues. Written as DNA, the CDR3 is TGTGCCAGCAGCGTAGGGGTTAAGACTGAAGCTTTCTTT. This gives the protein CASSVGVKTEAFF.

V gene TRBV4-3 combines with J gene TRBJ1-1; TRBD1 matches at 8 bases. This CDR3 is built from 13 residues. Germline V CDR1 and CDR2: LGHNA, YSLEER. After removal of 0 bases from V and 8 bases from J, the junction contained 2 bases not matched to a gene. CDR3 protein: CASSQDRTGEAFF. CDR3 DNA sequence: TGCGCCAGCAGCCAAGATAGGACAGGGGAAGCTTTCTTT.

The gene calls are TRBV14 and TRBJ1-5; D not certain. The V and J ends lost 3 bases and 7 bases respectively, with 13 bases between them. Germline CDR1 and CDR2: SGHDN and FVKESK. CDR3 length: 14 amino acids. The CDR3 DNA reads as TGTGCCAGCAGCCAGAAGCAGGCAGCGCAGCCCCAGCATTTT. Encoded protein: CASSQKQAAQPQHF.

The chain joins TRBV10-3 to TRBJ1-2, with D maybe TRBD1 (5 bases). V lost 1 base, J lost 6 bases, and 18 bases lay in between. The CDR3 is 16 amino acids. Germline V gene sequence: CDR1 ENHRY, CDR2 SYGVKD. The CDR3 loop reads CAISEWWSTGDDGYTF. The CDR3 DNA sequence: TGTGCCATCAGTGAGTGGTGGTCCACGGGGGATGATGGCTACACCTTC.

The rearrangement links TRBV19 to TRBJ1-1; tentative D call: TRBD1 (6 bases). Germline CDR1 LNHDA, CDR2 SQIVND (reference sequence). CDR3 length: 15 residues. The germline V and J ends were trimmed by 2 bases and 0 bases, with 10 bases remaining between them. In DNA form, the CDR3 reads TGTGCCAGTAGTATAAGGCCAGGGGTGAACACTGAAGCTTTCTTT. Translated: CASSIRPGVNTEAFF.

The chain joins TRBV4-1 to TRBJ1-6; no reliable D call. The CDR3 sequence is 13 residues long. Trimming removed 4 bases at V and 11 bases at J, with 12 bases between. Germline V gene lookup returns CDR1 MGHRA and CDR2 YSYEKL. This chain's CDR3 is CASSPQTRTPLHF. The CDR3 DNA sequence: TGCGCCAGCAGCCCCCAAACGAGGACACCCCTCCACTTT.

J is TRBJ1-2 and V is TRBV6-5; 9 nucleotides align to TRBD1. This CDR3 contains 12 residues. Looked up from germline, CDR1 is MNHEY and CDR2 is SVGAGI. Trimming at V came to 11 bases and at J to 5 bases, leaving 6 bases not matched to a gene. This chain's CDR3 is CAGCGQGYGYTF. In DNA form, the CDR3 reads TGTGCCGGGTGTGGACAGGGGTATGGCTACACCTTC.

CDR3 sequence (DNA): TGTGCCAGCAGTTCCCAGGACGGAAATCAGCCCCAGCATTTT. Translation: CASSSQDGNQPQHF. The rearrangement joins TRBV6-5 to TRBJ1-5; D uncertain. The CDR3 sequence is 14 residues long. Deletions cut 4 bases from V and 4 bases from J, with 11 bases between. Germline V lookup: CDR1 MNHEY, CDR2 SVGAGI.

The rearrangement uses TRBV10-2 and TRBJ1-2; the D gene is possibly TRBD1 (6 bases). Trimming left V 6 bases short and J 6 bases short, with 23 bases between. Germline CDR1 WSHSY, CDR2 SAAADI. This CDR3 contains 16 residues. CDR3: CASRQTGYKRMHGYTF. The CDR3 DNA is TGCGCCAGCAGACAGACAGGCTATAAGAGAATGCATGGCTACACCTTC.

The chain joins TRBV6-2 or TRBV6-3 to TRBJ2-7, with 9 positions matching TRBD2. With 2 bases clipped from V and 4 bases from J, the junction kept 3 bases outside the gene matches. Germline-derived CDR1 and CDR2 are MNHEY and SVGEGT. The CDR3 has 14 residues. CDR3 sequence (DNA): TGTGCCAGCAGTTACGCGGGAGGGCCTTACGAGCAGTACTTC. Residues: CASSYAGGPYEQYF.

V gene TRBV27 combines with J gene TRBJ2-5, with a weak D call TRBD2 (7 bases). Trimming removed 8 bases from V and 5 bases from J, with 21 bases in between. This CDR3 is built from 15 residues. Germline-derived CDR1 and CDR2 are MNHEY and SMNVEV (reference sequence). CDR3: CASRQMGGALETQYF. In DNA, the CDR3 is TGTGCCAGCCGCCAGATGGGGGGGGCTTTGGAGACCCAGTACTTC.

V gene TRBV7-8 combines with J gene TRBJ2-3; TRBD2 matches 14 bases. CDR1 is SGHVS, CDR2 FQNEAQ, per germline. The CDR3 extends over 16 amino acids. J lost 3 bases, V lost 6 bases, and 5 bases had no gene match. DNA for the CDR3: TGTGCCAGCAGTTTCGGACTAGCGGGAGGAACAGATACGCAGTATTTT. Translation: CASSFGLAGGTDTQYF.

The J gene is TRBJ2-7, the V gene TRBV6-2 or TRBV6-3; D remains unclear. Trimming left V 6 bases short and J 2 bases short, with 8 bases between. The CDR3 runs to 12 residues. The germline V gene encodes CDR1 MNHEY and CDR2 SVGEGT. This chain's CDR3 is CASSSTPYEQYF. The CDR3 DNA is TGTGCCAGCAGCTCGACTCCCTACGAGCAGTACTTC.

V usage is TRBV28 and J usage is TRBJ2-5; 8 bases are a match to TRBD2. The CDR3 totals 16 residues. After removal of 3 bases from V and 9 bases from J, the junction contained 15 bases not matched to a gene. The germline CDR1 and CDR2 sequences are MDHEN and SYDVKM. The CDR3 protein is CASSFPPPGGASPQYF. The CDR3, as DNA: TGTGCCAGCAGTTTCCCCCCCCCGGGAGGGGCCTCGCCCCAGTACTTC.

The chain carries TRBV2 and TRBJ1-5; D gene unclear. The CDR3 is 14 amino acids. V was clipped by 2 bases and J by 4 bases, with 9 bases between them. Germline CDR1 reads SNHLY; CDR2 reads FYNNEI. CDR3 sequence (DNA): TGTGCCAGCAGTGAAATACAGATGAATCAGCCCCAGCATTTT. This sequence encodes CASSEIQMNQPQHF.

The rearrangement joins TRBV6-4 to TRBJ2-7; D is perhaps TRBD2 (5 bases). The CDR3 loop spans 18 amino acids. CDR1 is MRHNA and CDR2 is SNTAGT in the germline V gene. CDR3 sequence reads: CATAPVFPRVPFSYEQYF. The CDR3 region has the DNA TGTGCTACAGCTCCTGTCTTCCCGCGGGTTCCTTTCTCCTACGAGCAGTACTTC.

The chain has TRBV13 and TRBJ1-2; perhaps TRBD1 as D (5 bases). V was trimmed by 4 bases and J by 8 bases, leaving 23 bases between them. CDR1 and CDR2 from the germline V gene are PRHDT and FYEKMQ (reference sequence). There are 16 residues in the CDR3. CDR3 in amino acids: CASSSWDGETSRGYTF. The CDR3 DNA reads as TGTGCCAGCAGCTCTTGGGACGGAGAGACCTCACGCGGCTACACCTTC.

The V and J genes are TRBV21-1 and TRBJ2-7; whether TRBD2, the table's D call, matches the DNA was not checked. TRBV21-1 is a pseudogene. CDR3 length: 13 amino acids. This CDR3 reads CASSIRCPYEQYF. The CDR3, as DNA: TGTGCCAGCAGCATACGGTGTCCCTACGAGCAGTACTTC.

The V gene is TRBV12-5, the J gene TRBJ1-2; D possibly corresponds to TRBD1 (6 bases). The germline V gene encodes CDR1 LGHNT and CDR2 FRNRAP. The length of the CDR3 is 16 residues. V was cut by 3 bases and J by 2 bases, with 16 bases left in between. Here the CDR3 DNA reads TGTGCTAGTGGTTTAACTGGGGGCTCGTCCAACTATGGCTACACCTTC. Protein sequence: CASGLTGGSSNYGYTF. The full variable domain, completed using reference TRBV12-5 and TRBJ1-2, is DARVTQTPRHKVTEMGQEVTMRCQPILGHNTVFWYRQTMMQGLELLAYFRNRAPLDDSGMPKDRFSAEMPDATLATLKIQPSEPRDSAVYFCASGLTGGSSNYGYTFGSGTRLTVV.

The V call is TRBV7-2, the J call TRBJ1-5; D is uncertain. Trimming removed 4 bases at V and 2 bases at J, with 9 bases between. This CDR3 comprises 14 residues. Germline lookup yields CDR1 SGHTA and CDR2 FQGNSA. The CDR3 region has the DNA TGTGCCAGCAGCTCCACGGGAGGCAATCAGCCCCAGCATTTT. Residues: CASSSTGGNQPQHF. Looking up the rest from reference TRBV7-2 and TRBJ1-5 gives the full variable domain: GAGVSQSPSNKVTEKGKDVELRCDPISGHTALYWYRQSLGQGLEFLIYFQGNSAPDKSGLPSDRFSAERTGGSVSTLTIQRTQQEDSAVYLCASSSTGGNQPQHFGDGTRLSIL.

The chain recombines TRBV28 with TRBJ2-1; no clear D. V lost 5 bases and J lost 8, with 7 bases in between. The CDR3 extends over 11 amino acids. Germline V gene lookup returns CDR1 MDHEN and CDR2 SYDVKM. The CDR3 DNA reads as TGTGCCAGCAGTGTCTTCCATGAGCAGTTCTTC. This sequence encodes CASSVFHEQFF.

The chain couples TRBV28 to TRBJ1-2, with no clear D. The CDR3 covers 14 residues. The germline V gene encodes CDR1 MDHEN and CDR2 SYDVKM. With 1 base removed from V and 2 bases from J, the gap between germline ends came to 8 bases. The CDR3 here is CASSLSAENYGYTF. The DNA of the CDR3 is TGTGCCAGCAGTTTATCGGCGGAGAACTATGGCTACACCTTC.

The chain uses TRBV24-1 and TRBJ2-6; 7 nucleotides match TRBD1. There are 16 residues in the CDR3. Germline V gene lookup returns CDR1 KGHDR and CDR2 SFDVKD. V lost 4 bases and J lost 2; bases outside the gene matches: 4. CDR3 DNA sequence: TGTGCCACCAGTGAGTTCGACAGGGCTGGGGCCAACGTCCTGACTTTC. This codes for CATSEFDRAGANVLTF.